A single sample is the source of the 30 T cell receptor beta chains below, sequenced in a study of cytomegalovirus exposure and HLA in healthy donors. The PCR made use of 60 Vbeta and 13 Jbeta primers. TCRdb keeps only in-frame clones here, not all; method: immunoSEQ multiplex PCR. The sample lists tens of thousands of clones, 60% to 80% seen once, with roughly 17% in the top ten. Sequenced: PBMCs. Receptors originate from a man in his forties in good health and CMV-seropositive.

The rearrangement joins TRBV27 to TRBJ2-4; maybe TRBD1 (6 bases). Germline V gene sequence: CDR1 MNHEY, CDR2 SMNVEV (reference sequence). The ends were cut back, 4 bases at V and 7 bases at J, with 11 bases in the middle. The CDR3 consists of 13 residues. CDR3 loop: CASSSQRGNIQYF. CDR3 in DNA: TGTGCCAGCAGTTCACAGAGGGGGAACATTCAGTACTTC.

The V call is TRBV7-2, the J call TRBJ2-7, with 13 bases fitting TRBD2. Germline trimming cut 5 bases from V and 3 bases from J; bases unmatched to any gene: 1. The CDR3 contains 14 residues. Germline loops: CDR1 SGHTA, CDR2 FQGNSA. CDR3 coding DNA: TGTGCCAGCAGCGGGACTAGCGGGATCTACGAGCAGTACTTC. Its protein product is CASSGTSGIYEQYF.

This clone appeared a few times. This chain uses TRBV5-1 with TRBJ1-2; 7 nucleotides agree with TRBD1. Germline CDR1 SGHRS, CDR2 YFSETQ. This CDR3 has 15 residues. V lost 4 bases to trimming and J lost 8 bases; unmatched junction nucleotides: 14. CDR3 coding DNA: TGCGCCAGCAGCAAGGGACAGTCGACCTTAGGGGGCTACACCTTC. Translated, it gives CASSKGQSTLGGYTF.

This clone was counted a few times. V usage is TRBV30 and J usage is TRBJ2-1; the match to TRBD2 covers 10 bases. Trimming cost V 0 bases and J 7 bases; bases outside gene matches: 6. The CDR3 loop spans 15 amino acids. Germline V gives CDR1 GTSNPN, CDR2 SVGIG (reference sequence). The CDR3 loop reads CAWSVQREGKNEQFF. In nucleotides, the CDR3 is TGTGCCTGGAGTGTACAGCGGGAGGGTAAAAATGAGCAGTTCTTC. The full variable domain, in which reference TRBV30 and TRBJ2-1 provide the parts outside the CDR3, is SQTIHQWPATLVQPVGSPLSLECTVEGTSNPNLYWYRQAAGRGLQLLFYSVGIGQISSEVPQNLSASRPQDRQFILSSKKLLLSDSGFYLCAWSVQREGKNEQFFGPGTRLTVL.

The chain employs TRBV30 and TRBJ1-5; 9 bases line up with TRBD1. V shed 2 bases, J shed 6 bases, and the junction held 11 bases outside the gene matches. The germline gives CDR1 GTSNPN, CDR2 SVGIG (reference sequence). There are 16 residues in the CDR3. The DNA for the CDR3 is TGTGCCTGGAGTATTACCGGGACAGGGACAGGTCAGCCCCAGCATTTT. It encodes CAWSITGTGTGQPQHF.

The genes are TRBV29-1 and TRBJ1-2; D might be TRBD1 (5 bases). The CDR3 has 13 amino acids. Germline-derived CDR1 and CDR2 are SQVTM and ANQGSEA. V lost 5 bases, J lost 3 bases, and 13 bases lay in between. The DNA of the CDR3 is TGCAGCGTTTTGGAAGGGGCCGACTATGGCTACACCTTC. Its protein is CSVLEGADYGYTF.

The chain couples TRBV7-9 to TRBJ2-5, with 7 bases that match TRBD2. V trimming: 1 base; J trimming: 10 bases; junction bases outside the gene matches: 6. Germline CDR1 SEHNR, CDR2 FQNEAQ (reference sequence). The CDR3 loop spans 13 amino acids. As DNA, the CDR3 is TGTGCCAGCAGCTTAGTGGGCGGGGAGGGCCAGTACTTC. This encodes CASSLVGGEGQYF. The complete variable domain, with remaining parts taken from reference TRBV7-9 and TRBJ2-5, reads DTGVSQNPRHKITKRGQNVTFRCDPISEHNRLYWYRQTLGQGPEFLTYFQNEAQLEKSRLLSDRFSAERPKGSFSTLEIQRTEQGDSAMYLCASSLVGGEGQYFGPGTRLLVL.

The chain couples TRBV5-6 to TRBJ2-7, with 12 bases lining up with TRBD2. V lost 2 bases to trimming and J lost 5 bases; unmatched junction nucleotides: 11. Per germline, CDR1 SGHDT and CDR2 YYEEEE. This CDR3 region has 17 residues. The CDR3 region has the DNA TGTGCCAGCAGCTTCCAAGGGACTAGCGGGTTAGGCCACGAGCAGTACTTC. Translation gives CASSFQGTSGLGHEQYF.

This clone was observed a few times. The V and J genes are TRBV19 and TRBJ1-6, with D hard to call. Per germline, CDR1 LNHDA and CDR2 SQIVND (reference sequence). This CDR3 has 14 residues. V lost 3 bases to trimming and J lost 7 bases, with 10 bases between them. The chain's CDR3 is CASSIQERNSPLHF. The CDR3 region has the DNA TGTGCCAGTAGTATCCAGGAGCGGAATTCACCCCTCCACTTT. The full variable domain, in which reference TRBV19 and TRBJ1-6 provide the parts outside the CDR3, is DGGITQSPKYLFRKEGQNVTLSCEQNLNHDAMYWYRQDPGQGLRLIYYSQIVNDFQKGDIAEGYSVSREKKESFPLTVTSAQKNPTAFYLCASSIQERNSPLHFGNGTRLTVT.

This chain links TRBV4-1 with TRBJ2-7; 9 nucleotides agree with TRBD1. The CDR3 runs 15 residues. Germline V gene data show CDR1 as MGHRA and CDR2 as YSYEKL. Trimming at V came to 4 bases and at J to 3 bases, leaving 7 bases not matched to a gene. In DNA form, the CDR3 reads TGCGCCAGCAGCCGCCACCGGGACAGGGACTACGAGCAGTACTTC. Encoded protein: CASSRHRDRDYEQYF.

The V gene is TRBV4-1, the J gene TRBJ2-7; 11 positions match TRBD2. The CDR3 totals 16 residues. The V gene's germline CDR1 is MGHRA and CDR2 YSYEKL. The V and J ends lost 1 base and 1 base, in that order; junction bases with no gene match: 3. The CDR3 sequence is CASSQAGTSGSYEQYF. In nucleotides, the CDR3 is TGCGCCAGCAGCCAAGCCGGGACTAGCGGATCCTACGAGCAGTACTTC.

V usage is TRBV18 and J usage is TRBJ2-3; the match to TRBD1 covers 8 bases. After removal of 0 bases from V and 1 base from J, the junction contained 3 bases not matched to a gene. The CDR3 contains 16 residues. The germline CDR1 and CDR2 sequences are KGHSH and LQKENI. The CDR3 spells CASSPPGQGRTDTQYF. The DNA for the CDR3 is TGTGCCAGCTCACCACCAGGACAGGGCCGCACAGATACGCAGTATTTT.

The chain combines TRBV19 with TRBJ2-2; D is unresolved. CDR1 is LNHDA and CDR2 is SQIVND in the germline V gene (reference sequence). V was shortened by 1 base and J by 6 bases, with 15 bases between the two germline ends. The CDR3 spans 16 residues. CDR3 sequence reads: CASSIVVTRVAGELFF. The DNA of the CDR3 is TGTGCCAGTAGTATAGTCGTCACCCGAGTCGCCGGGGAGCTGTTTTTT.

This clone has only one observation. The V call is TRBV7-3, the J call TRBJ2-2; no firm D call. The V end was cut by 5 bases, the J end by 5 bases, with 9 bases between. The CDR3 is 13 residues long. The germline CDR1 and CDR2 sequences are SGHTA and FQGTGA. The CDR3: CASSDTYTGELFF. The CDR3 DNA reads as TGTGCCAGCAGCGACACTTATACCGGGGAGCTGTTTTTT. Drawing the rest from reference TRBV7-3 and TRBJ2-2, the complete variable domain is GAGVSQTPSNKVTEKGKYVELRCDPISGHTALYWYRQSLGQGPEFLIYFQGTGAADDSGLPNDRFFAVRPEGSVSTLKIQRTERGDSAVYLCASSDTYTGELFFGEGSRLTVL.

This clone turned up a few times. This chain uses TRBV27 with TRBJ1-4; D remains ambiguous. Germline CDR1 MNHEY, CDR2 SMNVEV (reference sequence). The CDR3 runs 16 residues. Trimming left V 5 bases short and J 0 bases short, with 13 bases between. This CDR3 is CASSAQWRTTNEKLFF. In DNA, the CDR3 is TGTGCCAGCAGTGCCCAGTGGAGGACAACTAATGAAAAACTGTTTTTT.

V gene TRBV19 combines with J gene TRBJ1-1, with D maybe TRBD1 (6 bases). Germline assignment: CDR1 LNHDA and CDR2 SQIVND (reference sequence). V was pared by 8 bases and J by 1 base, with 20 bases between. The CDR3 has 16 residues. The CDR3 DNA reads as TGTGCCAGTGCTGATTTCTGGGACACACCGAACACTGAAGCTTTCTTT. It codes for CASADFWDTPNTEAFF. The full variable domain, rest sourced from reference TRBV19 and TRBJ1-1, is DGGITQSPKYLFRKEGQNVTLSCEQNLNHDAMYWYRQDPGQGLRLIYYSQIVNDFQKGDIAEGYSVSREKKESFPLTVTSAQKNPTAFYLCASADFWDTPNTEAFFGQGTRLTVV.

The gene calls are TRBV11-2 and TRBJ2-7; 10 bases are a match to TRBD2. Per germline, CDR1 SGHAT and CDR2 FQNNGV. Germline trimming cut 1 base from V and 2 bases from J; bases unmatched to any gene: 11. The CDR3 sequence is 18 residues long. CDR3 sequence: CASSLVLPSGSRAYEQYF. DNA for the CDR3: TGTGCCAGCAGCTTAGTACTTCCTAGCGGGAGTAGGGCCTACGAGCAGTACTTC.

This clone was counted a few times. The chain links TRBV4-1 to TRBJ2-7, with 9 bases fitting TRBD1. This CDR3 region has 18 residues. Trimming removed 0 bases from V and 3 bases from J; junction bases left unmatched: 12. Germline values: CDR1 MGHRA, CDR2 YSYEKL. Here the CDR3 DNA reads TGCGCCAGCAGCCAAGAGGCCTGGGGACAGGGCGGGTACTACGAGCAGTACTTC. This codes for CASSQEAWGQGGYYEQYF.

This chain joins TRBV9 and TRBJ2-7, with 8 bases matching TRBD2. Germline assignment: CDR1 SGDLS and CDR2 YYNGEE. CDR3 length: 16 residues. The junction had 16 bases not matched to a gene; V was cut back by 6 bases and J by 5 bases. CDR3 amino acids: CASNPGGLALGDEQYF. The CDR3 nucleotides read TGTGCCAGCAACCCGGGGGGGCTGGCCCTCGGAGACGAGCAGTACTTC.

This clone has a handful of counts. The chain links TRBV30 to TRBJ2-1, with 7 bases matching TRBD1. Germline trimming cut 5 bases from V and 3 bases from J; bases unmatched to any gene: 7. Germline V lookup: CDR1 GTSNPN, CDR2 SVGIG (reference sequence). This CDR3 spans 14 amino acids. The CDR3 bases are TGTGCCTGGGGGACAGAATACCACTACAATGAGCAGTTCTTC. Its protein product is CAWGTEYHYNEQFF.

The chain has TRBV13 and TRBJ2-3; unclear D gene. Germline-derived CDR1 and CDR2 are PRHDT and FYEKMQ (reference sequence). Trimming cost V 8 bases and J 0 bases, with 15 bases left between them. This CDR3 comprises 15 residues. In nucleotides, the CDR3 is TGTGCCAGCCGAAGGTCAGGTGCGAGCACAGATACGCAGTATTTT. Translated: CASRRSGASTDTQYF.

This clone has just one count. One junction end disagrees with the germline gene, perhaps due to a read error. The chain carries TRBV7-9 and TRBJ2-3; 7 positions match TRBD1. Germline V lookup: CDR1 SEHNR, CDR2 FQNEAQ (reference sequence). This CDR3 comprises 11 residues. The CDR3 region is CSSSLLTGKYF. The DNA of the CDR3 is TGTTCCAGCAGCTTATTGACAGGGAAGTATTTT.

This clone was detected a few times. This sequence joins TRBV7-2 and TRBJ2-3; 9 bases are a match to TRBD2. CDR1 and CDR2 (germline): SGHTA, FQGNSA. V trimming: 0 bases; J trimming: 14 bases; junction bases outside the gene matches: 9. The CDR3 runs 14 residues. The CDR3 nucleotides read TGTGCCAGCAGCTTAGCGTCTGGAGCGGGAGGCATGTATTTT. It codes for CASSLASGAGGMYF.

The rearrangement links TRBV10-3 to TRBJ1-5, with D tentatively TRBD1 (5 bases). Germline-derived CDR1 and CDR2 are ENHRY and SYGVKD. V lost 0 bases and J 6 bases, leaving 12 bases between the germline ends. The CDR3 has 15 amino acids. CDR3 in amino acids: CAISESSGGGQPQHF. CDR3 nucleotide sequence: TGTGCCATCAGTGAGTCATCGGGGGGTGGTCAGCCCCAGCATTTT.

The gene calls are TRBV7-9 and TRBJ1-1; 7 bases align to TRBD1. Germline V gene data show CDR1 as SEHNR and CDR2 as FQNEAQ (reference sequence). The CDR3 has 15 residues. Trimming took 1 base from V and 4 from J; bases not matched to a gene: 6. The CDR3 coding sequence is TGTGCCAGCAGCTTAGAGTCAGGGGGTACCACTGAAGCTTTCTTT. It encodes CASSLESGGTTEAFF.

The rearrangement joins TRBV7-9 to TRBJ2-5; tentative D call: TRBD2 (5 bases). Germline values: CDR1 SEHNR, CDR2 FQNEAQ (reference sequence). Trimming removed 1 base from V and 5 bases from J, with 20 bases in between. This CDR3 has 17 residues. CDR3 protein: CASSLERTYHPGETQYF. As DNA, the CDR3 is TGTGCCAGCAGCTTAGAGCGGACCTACCACCCGGGGGAGACCCAGTACTTC.

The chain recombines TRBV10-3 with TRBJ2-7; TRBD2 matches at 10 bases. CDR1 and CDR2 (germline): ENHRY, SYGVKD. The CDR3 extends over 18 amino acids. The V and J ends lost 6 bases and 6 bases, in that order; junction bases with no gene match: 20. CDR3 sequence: CAISRVAGGSGGRGEQYF. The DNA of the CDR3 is TGTGCCATCAGCAGGGTAGCGGGAGGATCCGGCGGCCGAGGCGAGCAGTACTTC.

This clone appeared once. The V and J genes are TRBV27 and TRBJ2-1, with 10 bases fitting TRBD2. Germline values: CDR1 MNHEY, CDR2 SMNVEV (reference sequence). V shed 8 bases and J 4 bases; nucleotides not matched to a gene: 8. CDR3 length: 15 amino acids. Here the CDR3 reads CASQMISGGYNEQFF. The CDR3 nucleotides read TGTGCCAGCCAGATGATTAGCGGGGGGTACAATGAGCAGTTCTTC.

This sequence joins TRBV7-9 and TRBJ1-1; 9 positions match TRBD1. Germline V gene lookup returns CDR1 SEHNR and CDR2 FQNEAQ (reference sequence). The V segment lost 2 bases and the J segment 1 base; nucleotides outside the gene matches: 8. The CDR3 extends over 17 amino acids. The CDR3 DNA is TGTGCCAGCAGCTTAAGACGGACAGGGGCCCCGAACACTGAAGCTTTCTTT. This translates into CASSLRRTGAPNTEAFF.

The CDR3 protein is CASSTLAGGPSEQFF. For the CDR3, the DNA is TGTGCCAGCAGCACCCTAGCGGGAGGGCCTAGTGAGCAGTTCTTC. The V gene is TRBV13, the J gene TRBJ2-1; 12 bases are a match to TRBD2. The trim removed 5 bases at V and 9 bases at J, leaving 8 bases unmatched. The CDR3 sequence is 15 residues long. CDR1 and CDR2 (germline): PRHDT, FYEKMQ (reference sequence).